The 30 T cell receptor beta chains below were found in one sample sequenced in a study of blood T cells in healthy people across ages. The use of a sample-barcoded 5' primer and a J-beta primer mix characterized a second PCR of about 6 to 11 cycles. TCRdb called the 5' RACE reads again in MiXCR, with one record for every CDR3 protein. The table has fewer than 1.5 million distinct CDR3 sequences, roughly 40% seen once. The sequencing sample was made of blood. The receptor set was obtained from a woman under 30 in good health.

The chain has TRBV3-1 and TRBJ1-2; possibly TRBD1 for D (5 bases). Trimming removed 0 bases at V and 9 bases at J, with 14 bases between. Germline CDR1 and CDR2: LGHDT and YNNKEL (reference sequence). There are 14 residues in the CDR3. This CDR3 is CASSQDSGTVCYTF. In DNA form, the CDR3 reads TGTGCCAGCAGCCAAGATTCCGGGACCGTCTGCTACACCTTC.

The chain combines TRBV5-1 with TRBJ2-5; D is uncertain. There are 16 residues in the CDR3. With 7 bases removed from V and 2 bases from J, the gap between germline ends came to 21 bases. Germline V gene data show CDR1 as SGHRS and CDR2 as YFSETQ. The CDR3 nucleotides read TGCGCCAGCTGTATTCCCCACGGGCTTCAGCAAGAGACCCAGTACTTC. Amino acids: CASCIPHGLQQETQYF.

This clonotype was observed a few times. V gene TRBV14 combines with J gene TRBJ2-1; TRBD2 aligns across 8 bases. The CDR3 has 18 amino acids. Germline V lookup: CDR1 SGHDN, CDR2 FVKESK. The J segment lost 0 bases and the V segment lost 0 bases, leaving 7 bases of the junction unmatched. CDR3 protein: CASSQDLGLASSYNEQFF. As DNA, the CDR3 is TGTGCCAGCAGCCAAGATCTTGGACTAGCCAGCTCCTACAATGAGCAGTTCTTC.

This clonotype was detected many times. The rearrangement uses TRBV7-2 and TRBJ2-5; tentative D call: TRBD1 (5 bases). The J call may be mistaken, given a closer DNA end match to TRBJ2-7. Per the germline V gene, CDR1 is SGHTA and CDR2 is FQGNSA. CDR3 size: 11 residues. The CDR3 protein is CASSPGSEQYF. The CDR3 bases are TGTGCCAGCAGCCCAGGGTCCGAGCAGTACTTC.

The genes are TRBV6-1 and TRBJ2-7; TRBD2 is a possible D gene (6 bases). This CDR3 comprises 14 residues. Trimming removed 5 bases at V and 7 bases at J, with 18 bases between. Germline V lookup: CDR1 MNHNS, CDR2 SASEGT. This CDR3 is CASSPYETRNEQYF. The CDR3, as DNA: TGTGCCAGCAGTCCTTACGAGACTAGAAATGAGCAGTACTTC.

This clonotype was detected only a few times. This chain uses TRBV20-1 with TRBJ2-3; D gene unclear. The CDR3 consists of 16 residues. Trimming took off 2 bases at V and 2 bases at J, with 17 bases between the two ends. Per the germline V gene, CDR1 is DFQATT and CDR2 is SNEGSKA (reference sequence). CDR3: CSARFRARIITDTQYF. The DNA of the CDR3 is TGCAGTGCTAGATTCCGGGCCCGAATAATCACAGATACGCAGTATTTT.

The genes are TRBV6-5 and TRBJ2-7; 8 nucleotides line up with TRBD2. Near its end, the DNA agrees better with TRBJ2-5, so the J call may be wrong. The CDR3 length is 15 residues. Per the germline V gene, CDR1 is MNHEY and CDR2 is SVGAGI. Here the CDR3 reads CASSTGTRLRETQYF. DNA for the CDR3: TGTGCCAGCTCTACCGGGACTAGATTACGCGAGACCCAGTACTTC.

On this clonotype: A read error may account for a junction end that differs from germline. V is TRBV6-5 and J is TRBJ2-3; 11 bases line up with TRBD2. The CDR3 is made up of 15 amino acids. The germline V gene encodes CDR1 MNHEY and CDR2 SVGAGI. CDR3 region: CASTSGRRGTDTQYF. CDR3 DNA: TGTGCTAGCACTAGCGGGAGAAGGGGCACAGATACGCAGTATTTT.

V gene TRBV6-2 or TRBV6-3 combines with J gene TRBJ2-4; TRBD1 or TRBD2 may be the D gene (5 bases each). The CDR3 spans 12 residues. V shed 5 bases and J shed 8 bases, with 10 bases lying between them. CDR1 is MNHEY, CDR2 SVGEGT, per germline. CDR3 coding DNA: TGTGCCAGCAGTGGGACCACACACATTCAGTACTTC. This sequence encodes CASSGTTHIQYF.

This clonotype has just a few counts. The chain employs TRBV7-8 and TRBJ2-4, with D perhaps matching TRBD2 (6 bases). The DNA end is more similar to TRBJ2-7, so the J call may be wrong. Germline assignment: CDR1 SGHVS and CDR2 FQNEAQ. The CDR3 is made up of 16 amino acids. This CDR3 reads CASSLLYGSDAYEQYF. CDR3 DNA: TGTGCCAGCAGCTTACTCTACGGGAGTGACGCCTACGAGCAGTACTTC.

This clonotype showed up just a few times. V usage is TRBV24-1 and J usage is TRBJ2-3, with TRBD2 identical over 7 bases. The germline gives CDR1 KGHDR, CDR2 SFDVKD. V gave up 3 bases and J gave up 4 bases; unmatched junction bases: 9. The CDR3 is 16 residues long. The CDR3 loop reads CATSDRTGGSADTQYF. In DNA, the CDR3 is TGTGCCACCAGTGATCGAACGGGGGGATCGGCAGATACGCAGTATTTT.

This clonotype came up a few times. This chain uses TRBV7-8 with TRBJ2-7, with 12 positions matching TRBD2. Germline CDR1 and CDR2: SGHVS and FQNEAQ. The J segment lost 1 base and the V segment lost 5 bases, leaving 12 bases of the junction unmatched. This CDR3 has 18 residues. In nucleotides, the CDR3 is TGTGCCAGCAGCCTCTATTTGGCTAGCGGGAGGGTATCCTACGAGCAGTACTTC. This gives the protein CASSLYLASGRVSYEQYF.

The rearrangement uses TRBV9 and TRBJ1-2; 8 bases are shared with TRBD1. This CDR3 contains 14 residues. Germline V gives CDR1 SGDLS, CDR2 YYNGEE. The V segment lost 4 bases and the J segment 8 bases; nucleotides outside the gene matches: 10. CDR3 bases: TGTGCCAGCAGCCGTGGACAGGGTTTTAGGGGCTACACCTTC. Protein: CASSRGQGFRGYTF.

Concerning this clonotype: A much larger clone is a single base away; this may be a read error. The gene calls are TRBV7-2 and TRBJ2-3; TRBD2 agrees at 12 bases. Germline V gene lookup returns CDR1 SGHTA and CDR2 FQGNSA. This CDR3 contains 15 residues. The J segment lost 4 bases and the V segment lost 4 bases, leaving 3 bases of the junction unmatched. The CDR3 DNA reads TGTGCCAGCAGCTGGGGACTAGCGGGCCCAGATACGCAGTATTTT. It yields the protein CASSWGLAGPDTQYF.

The CDR3 here is CASTDLDGYNEQFF. CDR3 nucleotides: TGTGCCAGCACCGATCTGGACGGCTACAATGAGCAGTTCTTC. The chain employs TRBV7-9 and TRBJ2-1, with D uncertain. V lost 7 bases and J lost 3, with 13 bases in between. This CDR3 comprises 14 residues. In germline, CDR1 is SEHNR, CDR2 FQNEAQ (reference sequence).

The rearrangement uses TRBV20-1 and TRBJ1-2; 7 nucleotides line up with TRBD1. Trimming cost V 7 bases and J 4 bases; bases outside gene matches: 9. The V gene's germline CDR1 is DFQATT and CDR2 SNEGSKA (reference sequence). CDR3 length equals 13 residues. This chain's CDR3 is CSVHAAGGYGYTF. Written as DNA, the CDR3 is TGCAGTGTCCACGCGGCAGGGGGCTATGGCTACACCTTC.

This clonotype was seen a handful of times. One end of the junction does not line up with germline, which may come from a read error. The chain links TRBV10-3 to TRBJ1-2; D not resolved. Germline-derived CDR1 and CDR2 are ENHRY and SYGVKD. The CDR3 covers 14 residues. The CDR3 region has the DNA TGTGCCATCAGCGAGTTGGGCGAGGACTATGGCTACACCTTC. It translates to CAISELGEDYGYTF.

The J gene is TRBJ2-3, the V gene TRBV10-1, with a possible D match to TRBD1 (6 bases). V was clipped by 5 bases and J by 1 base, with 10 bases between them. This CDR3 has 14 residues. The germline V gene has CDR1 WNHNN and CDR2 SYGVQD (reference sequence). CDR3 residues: CASSSGHRTDTQYF. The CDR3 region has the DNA TGCGCCAGCAGTTCGGGACACCGCACAGATACGCAGTATTTT.

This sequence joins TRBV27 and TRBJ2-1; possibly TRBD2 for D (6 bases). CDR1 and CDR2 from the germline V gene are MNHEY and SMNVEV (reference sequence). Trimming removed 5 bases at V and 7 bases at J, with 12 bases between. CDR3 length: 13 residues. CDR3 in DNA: TGTGCCAGCAGTATACTAGCCGGAAATGAGCAGTTCTTC. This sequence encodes CASSILAGNEQFF.

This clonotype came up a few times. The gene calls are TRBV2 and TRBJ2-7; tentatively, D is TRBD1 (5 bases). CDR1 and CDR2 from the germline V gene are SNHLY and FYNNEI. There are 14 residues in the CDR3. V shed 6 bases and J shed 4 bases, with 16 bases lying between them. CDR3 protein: CASRETDTDYEQYF. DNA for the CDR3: TGTGCCAGCAGAGAAACGGACACTGATTACGAGCAGTACTTC.

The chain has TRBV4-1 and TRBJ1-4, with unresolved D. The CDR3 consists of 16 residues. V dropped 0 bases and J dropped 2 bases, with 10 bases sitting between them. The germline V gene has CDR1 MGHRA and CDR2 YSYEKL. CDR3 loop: CASSQDSTETNEKLFF. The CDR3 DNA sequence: TGCGCCAGCAGCCAAGATTCGACTGAGACTAATGAAAAACTGTTTTTT.

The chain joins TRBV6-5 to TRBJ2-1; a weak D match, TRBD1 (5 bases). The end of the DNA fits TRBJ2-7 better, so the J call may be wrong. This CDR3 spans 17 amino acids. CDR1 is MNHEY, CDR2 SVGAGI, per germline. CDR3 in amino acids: CASSYGPQGETYNEQYF. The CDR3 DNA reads TGTGCCAGCAGCTATGGCCCTCAGGGTGAGACCTACAATGAGCAGTACTTC.

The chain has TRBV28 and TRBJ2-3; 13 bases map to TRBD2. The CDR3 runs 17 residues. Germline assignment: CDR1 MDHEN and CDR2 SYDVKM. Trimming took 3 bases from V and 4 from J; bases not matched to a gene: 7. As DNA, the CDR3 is TGTGCCAGCAGTTTCCCGGGACTAGCGGGGATGTCAGATACGCAGTATTTT. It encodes CASSFPGLAGMSDTQYF.

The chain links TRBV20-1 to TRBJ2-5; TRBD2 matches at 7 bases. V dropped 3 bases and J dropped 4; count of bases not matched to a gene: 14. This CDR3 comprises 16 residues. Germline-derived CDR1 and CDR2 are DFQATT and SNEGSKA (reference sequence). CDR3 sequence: CSASPISGSGPETQYF. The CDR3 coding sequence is TGCAGTGCTAGCCCTATTAGCGGGTCAGGTCCAGAGACCCAGTACTTC.

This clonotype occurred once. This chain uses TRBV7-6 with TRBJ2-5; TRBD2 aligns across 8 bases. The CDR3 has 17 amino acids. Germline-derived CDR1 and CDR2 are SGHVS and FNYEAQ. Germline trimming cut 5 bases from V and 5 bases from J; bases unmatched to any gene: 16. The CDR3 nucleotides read TGTGCCAGCAGCACCCTATCAGCGGGAGTTGGGCAGGAGACCCAGTACTTC. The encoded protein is CASSTLSAGVGQETQYF.

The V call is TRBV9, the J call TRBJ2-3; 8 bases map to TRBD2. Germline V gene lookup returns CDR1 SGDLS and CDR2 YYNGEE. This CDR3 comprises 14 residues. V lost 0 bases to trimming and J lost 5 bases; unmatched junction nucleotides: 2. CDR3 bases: TGTGCCAGCAGCGTAGAAGCGGGGGTAGATACGCAGTATTTT. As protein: CASSVEAGVDTQYF.

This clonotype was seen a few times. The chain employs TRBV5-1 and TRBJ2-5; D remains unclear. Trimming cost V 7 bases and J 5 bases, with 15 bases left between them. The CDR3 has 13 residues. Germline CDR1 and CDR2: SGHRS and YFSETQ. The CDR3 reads CASALPIRETQYF. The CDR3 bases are TGCGCCAGCGCCCTACCCATCCGGGAGACCCAGTACTTC.

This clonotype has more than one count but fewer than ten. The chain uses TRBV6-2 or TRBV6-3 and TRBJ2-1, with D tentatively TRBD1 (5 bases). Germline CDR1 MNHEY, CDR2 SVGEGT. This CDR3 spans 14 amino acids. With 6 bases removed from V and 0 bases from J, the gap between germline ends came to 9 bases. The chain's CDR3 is CASRTETSYNEQFF. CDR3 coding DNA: TGTGCCAGCAGGACAGAGACCTCCTACAATGAGCAGTTCTTC.

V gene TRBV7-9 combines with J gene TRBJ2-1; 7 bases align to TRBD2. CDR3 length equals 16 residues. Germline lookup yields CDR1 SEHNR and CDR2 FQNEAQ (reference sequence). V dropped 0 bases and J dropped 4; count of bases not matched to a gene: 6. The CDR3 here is CASSLAEGREYNEQFF. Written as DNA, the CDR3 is TGTGCCAGCAGCTTAGCCGAAGGGAGGGAATACAATGAGCAGTTCTTC.

CDR3: CASSWYLVDGANVLTF. CDR3 nucleotide sequence: TGTGCCAGCAGTTGGTACTTAGTCGACGGGGCCAACGTCCTGACTTTC. This rearrangement joins TRBV12-3 or TRBV12-4 to TRBJ2-6; D gene unclear. Trimming left V 4 bases short and J 4 bases short, with 14 bases between. There are 16 residues in the CDR3.